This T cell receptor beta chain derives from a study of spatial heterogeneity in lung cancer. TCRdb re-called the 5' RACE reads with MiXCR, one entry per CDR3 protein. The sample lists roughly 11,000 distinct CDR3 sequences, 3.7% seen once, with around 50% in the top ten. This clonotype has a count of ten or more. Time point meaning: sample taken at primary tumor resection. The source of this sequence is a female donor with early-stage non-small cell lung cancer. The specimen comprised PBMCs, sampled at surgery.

For the CDR3, the DNA is TGTGCCAGCAGCTTAGGTGACAGGGGTAACAATGAGCAGTTCTTC. Amino acids: CASSLGDRGNNEQFF. The rearrangement links TRBV11-1 to TRBJ2-1; TRBD1 agrees at 8 bases. The CDR3 has 15 amino acids. V lost 1 base and J lost 5; bases outside the gene matches: 4. Germline V gene lookup returns CDR1 SGHAT and CDR2 FQDESV (reference sequence).